This T cell receptor (beta chain) was obtained from a study of early T cells in non-severe SARS-CoV-2 infection. On the study more broadly: The study sequenced bulk RNA from unsorted whole blood, with chains unpaired.

Study-wide findings and caveats: VDJdb matching, biased toward anti-spike CD8 responses, missed private and CD4 specificities.

Germline assignment: CDR1 SGDLS and CDR2 YYNGEE. Losses at the gene ends were 4 bases for V and 0 bases for J; bases not matched to a gene: 12. The CDR3 consists of 19 residues. The protocol attached unique molecular identifiers to individual cDNA molecules. TCRdb ran MiXCR on the 5' RACE reads and lists one entry per CDR3 protein. Of around 53,000 distinct CDR3 sequences in the sample, approximately 12% were seen once. This clonotype ranks as medium-sized. Its specificity is unknown. This material consisted of whole blood, taken at baseline. This sequence joins TRBV9 and TRBJ2-6; 8 bases fit TRBD2. The TCR sequence derives from an adult who was a healthcare worker with PCR-confirmed SARS-CoV-2 infection or an uninfected control (not recorded which). Here the CDR3 DNA reads TGTGCCAGCAGCCCGTTGCAACGGGAGGGCAACTCTGGGGCCAACGTCCTGACTTTC. Its translation: CASSPLQREGNSGANVLTF.